This entry is about one T cell receptor beta chain. Its antigen is undetermined. The CDR3 sequence is 15 residues long. Between the trimmed V and J ends, which lost 0 bases and 6 bases, there was a span of 15 bases. The germline V gene encodes CDR1 SGDLS and CDR2 YYNGEE. Specified time point: persistent/refractory GD, antithyroid drugs over 5 years with positive TRAb. The authors made the TCR library using RNA they extracted from PBMCs. Relying on iRepertoire HTBI primers and Arm-PCR of CDR3 regions, the team built TCR beta libraries. Using its own MiXCR run on the multiplex PCR reads, TCRdb lists one record per CDR3 protein. The sample consists of hundreds of thousands of distinct CDR3 sequences, around 30% of them appearing once. This entry comes from a study of regulatory T cells in long-lasting Graves disease. In the study overall: A definition of persistent Graves' disease required over 5 years of antithyroid drugs plus positive TSH receptor antibodies.

General study results and limits: Persistent Graves' patients showed reduced TCR diversity versus newly diagnosed patients. Between persistent patients, about 2,500 public clonotypes were shared, exceeding the approximately 870 shared between new patients. Persistent disease samples used TRBV28, TRBJ1-2 and TRBJ2-5 preferentially.

The chain joins TRBV9 to TRBJ1-2; tentative D call: TRBD1 (6 bases). The receptor comes from a female donor with Graves disease. The starting material was peripheral blood mononuclear cells (PBMCs), obtained when the disease was refractory, from a patient treated with antithyroid drugs. The CDR3 sequence: CASSVAPVAGDGYTF. The CDR3 nucleotides read TGTGCCAGCAGCGTAGCTCCCGTGGCAGGGGATGGCTACACCTTC.